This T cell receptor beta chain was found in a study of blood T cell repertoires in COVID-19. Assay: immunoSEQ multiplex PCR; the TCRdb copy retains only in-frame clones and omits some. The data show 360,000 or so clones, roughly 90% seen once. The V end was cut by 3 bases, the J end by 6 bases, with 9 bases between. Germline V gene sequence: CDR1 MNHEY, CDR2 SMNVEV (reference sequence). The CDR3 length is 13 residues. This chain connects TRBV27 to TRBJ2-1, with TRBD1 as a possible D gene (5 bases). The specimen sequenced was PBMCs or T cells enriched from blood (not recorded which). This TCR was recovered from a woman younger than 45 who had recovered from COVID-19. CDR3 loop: CASSLAGINEQFF. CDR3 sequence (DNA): TGTGCCAGCAGTTTGGCAGGGATCAATGAGCAGTTCTTC.